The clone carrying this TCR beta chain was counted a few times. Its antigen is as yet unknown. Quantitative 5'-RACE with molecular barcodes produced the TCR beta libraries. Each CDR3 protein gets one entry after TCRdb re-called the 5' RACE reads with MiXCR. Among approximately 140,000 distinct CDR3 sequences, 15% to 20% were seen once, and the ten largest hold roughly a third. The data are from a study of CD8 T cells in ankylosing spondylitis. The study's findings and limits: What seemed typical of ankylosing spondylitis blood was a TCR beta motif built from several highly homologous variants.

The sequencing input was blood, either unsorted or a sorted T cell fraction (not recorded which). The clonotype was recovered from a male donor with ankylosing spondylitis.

The CDR3 loop is CASSRGTGRRAFF. CDR3 nucleotide sequence: TGTGCCAGCAGCAGGGGCACAGGGCGGCGGGCTTTCTTT. The chain recombines TRBV21-1 with TRBJ1-1; the table's D gene call, TRBD1, was not cross checked with the DNA. TRBV21-1 is deemed a pseudogene. The CDR3 contains 13 residues.